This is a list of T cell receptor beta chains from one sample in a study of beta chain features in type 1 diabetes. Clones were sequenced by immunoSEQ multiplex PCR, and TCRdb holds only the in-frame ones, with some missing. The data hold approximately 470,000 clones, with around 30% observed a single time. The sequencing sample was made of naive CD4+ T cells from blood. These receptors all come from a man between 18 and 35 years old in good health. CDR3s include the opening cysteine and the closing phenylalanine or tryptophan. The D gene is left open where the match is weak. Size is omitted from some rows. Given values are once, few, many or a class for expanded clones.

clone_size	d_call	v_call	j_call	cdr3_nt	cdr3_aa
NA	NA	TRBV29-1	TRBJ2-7	TGCAGCGTTGCCAGGGTGGAGGCGTCCTACGAGCAGTACTTC	CSVARVEASYEQYF
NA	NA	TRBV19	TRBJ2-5	TGTGCCAGTAGTATGGCGAACGGGAGAGAGACCCAGTACTTC	CASSMANGRETQYF
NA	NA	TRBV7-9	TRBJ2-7	TGTGCCAGCAGCTTAATTCCGGCCATGGAAGGAACCGAGCAGTACTTC	CASSLIPAMEGTEQYF
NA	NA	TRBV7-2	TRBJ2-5	TGTGCCAGCAGCCCCCAGGACTCATGGGTAGAGACCCAGTACTTC	CASSPQDSWVETQYF
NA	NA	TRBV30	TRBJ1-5	TGTGCCTGGAATGAGGGGTTGAATCAGCCCCAGCATTTT	CAWNEGLNQPQHF
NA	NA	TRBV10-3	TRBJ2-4	TGTGCCATCCGGTCGGCAGCCAAAAACATTCAGTACTTC	CAIRSAAKNIQYF
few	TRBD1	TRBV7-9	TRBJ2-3	TGTGCCAGCAGCAGCTTGGGACAGGTGATCACAGATACGCAGTATTTT	CASSSLGQVITDTQYF
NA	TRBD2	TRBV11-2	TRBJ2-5	TGTGCCAGCAGCTTAGCGGGAGGGCTAGAGACCCAGTACTTC	CASSLAGGLETQYF
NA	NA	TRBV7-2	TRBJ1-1	TGTGCCAGCAGCTTACTTGACAGAATGAACACTGAAGCTTTCTTT	CASSLLDRMNTEAFF
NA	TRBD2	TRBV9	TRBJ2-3	TGTGCCAGCAGCCTGAGGGTGGTAGCGGGAGGAGATACGCAGTATTTT	CASSLRVVAGGDTQYF
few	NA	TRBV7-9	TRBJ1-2	TGTGCCAGCCGGACGACGGCCGCTGATGGCTACACCTTC	CASRTTAADGYTF
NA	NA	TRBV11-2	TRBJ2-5	TGTGCCAGCAGCTTAGCTGTGACGACCCAGTACTTC	CASSLAVTTQYF
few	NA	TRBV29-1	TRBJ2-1	TGCAGCGTTGCGCCTAGCACTTACAATGAGCAGTTCTTC	CSVAPSTYNEQFF
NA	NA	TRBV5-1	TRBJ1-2	TGCGCCAGCAGATGGGGCGTCTATGGCTACACCTTC	CASRWGVYGYTF
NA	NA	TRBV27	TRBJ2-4	TGTGCCAGCAGGGGCTTCGGCCTAGCCAAAAACATTCAGTACTTC	CASRGFGLAKNIQYF
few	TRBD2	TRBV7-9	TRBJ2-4	TGTGCCAGCAGCTTAGTCGGAGCGGGACAAAACATTCAGTACTTC	CASSLVGAGQNIQYF
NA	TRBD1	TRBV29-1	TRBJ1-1	TGCAGCGTCGCCGGGACAGCGGACACTGAAGCTTTCTTT	CSVAGTADTEAFF
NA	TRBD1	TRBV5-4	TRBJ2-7	TGTGCCAGCAGCGGGACAGGAGTTAACGAGCAGTACTTC	CASSGTGVNEQYF
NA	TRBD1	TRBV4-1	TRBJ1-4	TGCGCCAGCAGGAGGACAGGCGATGAAAAACTGTTTTTT	CASRRTGDEKLFF
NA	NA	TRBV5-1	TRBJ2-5	TGCGCCAGCAGCGGGGGGACTGGGCGGCAGACCCAGTACTTC	CASSGGTGRQTQYF
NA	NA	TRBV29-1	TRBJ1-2	TGCAGCGTTTTCAGTCCGAGCTATGGCTACACCTTC	CSVFSPSYGYTF
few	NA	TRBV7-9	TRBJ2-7	TGTGCCAGCAGCGCCACTCCGGTCGAGCAGTACTTC	CASSATPVEQYF
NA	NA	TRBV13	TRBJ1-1	TGTGCCAGCAGCCCAAGCCTACTCATGAACACTGAAGCTTTCTTT	CASSPSLLMNTEAFF
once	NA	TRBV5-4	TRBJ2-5	TGTGCCAGCAGCCGGGGGACCGACCAGTACTTC	CASSRGTDQYF
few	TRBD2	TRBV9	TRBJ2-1	TGTGCCAGCAGCGTAACTAGCGGATATTACAATGAGCAGTTCTTC	CASSVTSGYYNEQFF
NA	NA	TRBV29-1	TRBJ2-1	TGCAGCGCTGGTCCCTGGAGGAATGAGCAGTTCTTC	CSAGPWRNEQFF
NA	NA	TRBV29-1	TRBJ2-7	TGCAGCGTCGCTGGACGGCTCTCCTACGAGCAGTACTTC	CSVAGRLSYEQYF
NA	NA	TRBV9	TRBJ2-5	TGTGCCAGCAGTCCGGTAGGGGTTCGGCAAGAGACCCAGTACTTC	CASSPVGVRQETQYF
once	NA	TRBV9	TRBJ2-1	TGTGCCAGCAGCGTAGAGGCTAGTCGAGACAATGAGCAGTTCTTC	CASSVEASRDNEQFF
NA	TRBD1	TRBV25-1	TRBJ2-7	TGTGCCAGCAGTGGGGGGACAGGTACCGACTACGAGCAGTACTTC	CASSGGTGTDYEQYF
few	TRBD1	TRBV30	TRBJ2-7	TGTGCCTGGAGCGGGGACAGGGGGACCTACGAGCAGTACTTC	CAWSGDRGTYEQYF
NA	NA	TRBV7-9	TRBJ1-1	TGTGCCAGCAGCCTCGAGAGGAACACTGAAGCTTTCTTT	CASSLERNTEAFF